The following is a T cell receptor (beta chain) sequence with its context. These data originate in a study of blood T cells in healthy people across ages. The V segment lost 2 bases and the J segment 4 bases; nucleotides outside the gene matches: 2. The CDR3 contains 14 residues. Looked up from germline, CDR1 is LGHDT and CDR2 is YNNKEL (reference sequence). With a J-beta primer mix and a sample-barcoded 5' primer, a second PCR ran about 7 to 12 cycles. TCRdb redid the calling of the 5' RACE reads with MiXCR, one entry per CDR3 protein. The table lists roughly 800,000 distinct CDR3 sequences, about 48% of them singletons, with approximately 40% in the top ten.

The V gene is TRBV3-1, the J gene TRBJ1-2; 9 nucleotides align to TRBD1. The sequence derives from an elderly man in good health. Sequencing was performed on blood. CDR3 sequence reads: CASSQRDRAYGYTF. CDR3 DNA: TGTGCCAGCAGCCAACGGGACAGGGCCTATGGCTACACCTTC.